This is a list of T cell receptor beta chains from one sample in a study of response to subunit inactivated influenza vaccine. TCRdb redid the calling of the RT-PCR reads with MiXCR, one entry per CDR3 protein. The table records about 580,000 distinct CDR3 sequences, roughly 15% of them present only once. The specimen comprised PBMCs from blood, sampled roughly 12 days after vaccination. These receptors all come from a man aged 50-59 years who received an inactivated influenza vaccine. CDR3s include the opening cysteine and the closing phenylalanine or tryptophan. A D gene is named only where the DNA matches it firmly. Not all rows give a size; the values are once, few, many and, for expanded clones, a class.

>TRBJ2-3|TRBV7-8|TRBD2|.
CASSFSGGGSDTQYF
TGTGCCAGCAGCTTTAGCGGGGGGGGGTCAGATACGCAGTATTTT
>TRBJ1-4|TRBV11-2|TRBD1|.
CASSRDRGLKLFF
TGTGCCAGCAGCCGGGACAGGGGCCTTAAACTGTTTTTT
>TRBJ2-3|TRBV15|.|.
CATSGPPGTDTQYF
TGTGCCACCAGCGGCCCGCCGGGCACAGATACGCAGTATTTT
>TRBJ2-2|TRBV4-1|TRBD2|.
CASSQGAGGYTGELFF
TGCGCCAGCAGCCAAGGAGCGGGGGGGTACACCGGGGAGCTGTTTTTT
>TRBJ2-2|TRBV9|TRBD1|.
CASSGGQGYNTGELFF
TGTGCCAGCAGCGGGGGACAGGGGTACAACACCGGGGAGCTGTTTTTT
>TRBJ2-7|TRBV7-8|TRBD1|few
CASSTRQGSSYEQYF
TGTGCCAGCAGCACACGACAGGGGAGCTCCTACGAGCAGTACTTC
>TRBJ2-1|TRBV24-1|TRBD2|.
CATMGLADNEQFF
TGTGCCACCATGGGACTAGCGGACAATGAGCAGTTCTTC
>TRBJ1-1|TRBV9|TRBD1|.
CASSVDGQGYTEAFF
TGTGCCAGCAGCGTAGATGGACAGGGGTACACTGAAGCTTTCTTT
>TRBJ1-2|TRBV9|.|.
CASSQSTGYGYTF
TGTGCCAGCAGCCAAAGCACAGGGTATGGCTACACCTTC
>TRBJ2-2|TRBV12-3/TRBV12-4|.|many
CASSQTGNTGELFF
TGTGCCAGCAGTCAAACAGGGAACACCGGGGAGCTGTTTTTT
>TRBJ2-3|TRBV23-1|TRBD1|few
CASSQSTTDRGQSDTQYF
TGCGCCAGCAGTCAATCCACCACGGACAGGGGCCAGTCGGATACGCAGTATTTT
>TRBJ2-7|TRBV20-1|.|.
CSAVGFRGSSYEQYF
TGCAGTGCTGTAGGGTTTCGAGGCAGCTCCTACGAGCAGTACTTC
>TRBJ2-1|TRBV9|TRBD2|.
CASSALAGVNEQFF
TGTGCCAGCAGCGCCCTAGCGGGAGTGAATGAGCAGTTCTTC
>TRBJ1-6|TRBV7-2|.|.
CASSFTNSPLHF
TGTGCCAGCAGCTTCACTAATTCACCCCTCCACTTT
>TRBJ1-1|TRBV2|.|.
CASRPNGMEAFF
TGTGCCAGCAGACCAAACGGGATGGAAGCTTTCTTT
>TRBJ2-5|TRBV12-3/TRBV12-4|TRBD1|.
CASSGTARETQYF
TGTGCCAGCAGCGGGACAGCTCGTGAGACCCAGTACTTC
>TRBJ2-1|TRBV3-1|TRBD2|.
CASSLGRLAGYNEQFF
TGTGCCAGCAGCCTTGGGAGGCTAGCGGGATACAATGAGCAGTTCTTC
>TRBJ2-3|TRBV10-2|.|few
CASLRPTDTDTQYF
TGCGCCAGCCTTAGACCGACCGACACAGATACGCAGTATTTT
>TRBJ2-1|TRBV7-8|TRBD2|few
CASSAPLAGGYNEQFF
TGTGCCAGCAGCGCGCCTCTAGCGGGAGGTTACAATGAGCAGTTCTTC
>TRBJ2-1|TRBV20-1|.|.
CSARRGSGRGNEQFF
TGCAGTGCTAGGAGGGGATCGGGTAGGGGCAATGAGCAGTTCTTC
>TRBJ2-1|TRBV14|TRBD2|.
CASSLRGSGAVFF
TGTGCCAGCAGCCTACGGGGGAGCGGGGCTGTGTTCTTC
>TRBJ2-3|TRBV4-1|.|.
CASSQVGVYTDTQYF
TGCGCCAGCAGCCAAGTCGGAGTTTACACAGATACGCAGTATTTT
>TRBJ2-7|TRBV28|.|many
CASRSPYEQYF
TGTGCCAGCAGGTCCCCCTACGAGCAGTACTTC
>TRBJ2-1|TRBV28|.|many
CASSLPGTYNEQFF
TGTGCCAGCAGTTTACCAGGGACCTACAATGAGCAGTTCTTC
>TRBJ2-3|TRBV12-3/TRBV12-4|TRBD1|.
CASGPPGTGRDTQYF
TGTGCCAGCGGACCTCCCGGGACAGGGCGGGATACGCAGTATTTT
>TRBJ1-1|TRBV7-9|TRBD1|.
CASSLGAGQGSEAFF
TGTGCCAGCAGCTTAGGGGCCGGACAGGGAAGTGAAGCTTTCTTT
>TRBJ1-5|TRBV10-2|.|few
CASSEPNQPQHF
TGCGCCAGCAGTGAGCCGAATCAGCCCCAGCATTTT
>TRBJ2-2|TRBV9|TRBD2|.
CASSVGASGSTGELFF
TGTGCCAGCAGCGTAGGCGCTAGCGGTAGCACCGGGGAGCTGTTTTTT
>TRBJ2-7|TRBV11-2|.|few
CASSFGFIDEQYF
TGTGCCAGCAGCTTCGGGTTCATCGACGAGCAGTACTTC
>TRBJ2-1|TRBV11-3|TRBD2|few
CASSSSGGGNEQFF
TGTGCCAGCAGCTCTAGCGGGGGAGGGAATGAGCAGTTCTTC
>TRBJ2-1|TRBV11-2|.|.
CASSSLHIPNPNEQFF
TGTGCCAGCAGTTCATTGCATATCCCGAACCCCAATGAGCAGTTCTTC
>TRBJ2-1|TRBV12-3/TRBV12-4|TRBD1|.
CASSLSGTGNEQFF
TGTGCCAGCAGTTTGTCTGGGACAGGGAATGAGCAGTTCTTC
>TRBJ2-1|TRBV15|TRBD1|few
CATSRDRDREYNEQFF
TGTGCCACCAGCAGAGATAGGGACAGAGAATACAATGAGCAGTTCTTC
>TRBJ2-3|TRBV3-1|.|.
CASSQEPTTPTDTQYF
TGTGCCAGCAGCCAAGAACCGACCACCCCCACAGATACGCAGTATTTT
>TRBJ2-3|TRBV9|.|.
CASSAEDLSTDTQYF
TGTGCCAGCAGCGCAGAGGATTTAAGCACAGATACGCAGTATTTT
>TRBJ1-5|TRBV10-1|.|many
CASISGSLINQPQHF
TGCGCCAGCATCTCAGGGAGTCTTATTAATCAGCCCCAGCATTTT
>TRBJ2-3|TRBV5-6|TRBD2|few
CASSLISGGRDTQYF
TGTGCCAGCAGCTTGATTAGCGGGGGAAGAGATACGCAGTATTTT